The 2 T cell receptor beta chains below all came from one sample that was sequenced in a study of shared clonotypes between healthy human individuals. TCRdb's copy holds only in-frame clones and misses some; the assay was immunoSEQ multiplex PCR. The data hold about 2.1 million clones, with about 93% observed a single time. Only CD45RO-negative cells positively selected for CCR7 counted as naive CD8 cells, so terminally differentiated effector memory CD45RA+ cells were excluded. The sequencing sample was made of naive CD8+ T cells from PBMCs. These receptors were collected from a man in his late teens or twenties in good health. Some clones in this sample may be carry-over from other donors' samples.

As to this clone: This clone may be a read error of a much larger clone one base away. Other DNA sequences in the same sample also yield this CDR3. The rearrangement uses TRBV11-2 and TRBJ2-2; D not certain. V lost 4 bases to trimming and J lost 5 bases, with 2 bases between them. CDR1 and CDR2 from the germline V gene are SGHAT and FQNNGV. CDR3 length equals 11 residues. CDR3 DNA sequence: TGTGCCAGCAGCTCAACCGGGGAGCTGTTTTTT. This encodes CASSSTGELFF. Full variable domain (remainder filled in from reference TRBV11-2 and TRBJ2-2): EAGVAQSPRYKIIEKRQSVAFWCNPISGHATLYWYQQILGQGPKLLIQFQNNGVVDDSQLPKDRFSAERLKGVDSTLKIQPAKLEDSAVYLCASSSTGELFFGEGSRLTVL.

The V gene is TRBV9, the J gene TRBJ1-5; perhaps TRBD1 as D (6 bases). V shed 4 bases and J shed 3 bases, with 14 bases lying between them. From germline, CDR1 is SGDLS and CDR2 YYNGEE. CDR3 length: 15 amino acids. As DNA, the CDR3 is TGTGCCAGCAGCCCTGGGGGCAGGAACAATCAGCCCCAGCATTTT. Translation: CASSPGGRNNQPQHF.